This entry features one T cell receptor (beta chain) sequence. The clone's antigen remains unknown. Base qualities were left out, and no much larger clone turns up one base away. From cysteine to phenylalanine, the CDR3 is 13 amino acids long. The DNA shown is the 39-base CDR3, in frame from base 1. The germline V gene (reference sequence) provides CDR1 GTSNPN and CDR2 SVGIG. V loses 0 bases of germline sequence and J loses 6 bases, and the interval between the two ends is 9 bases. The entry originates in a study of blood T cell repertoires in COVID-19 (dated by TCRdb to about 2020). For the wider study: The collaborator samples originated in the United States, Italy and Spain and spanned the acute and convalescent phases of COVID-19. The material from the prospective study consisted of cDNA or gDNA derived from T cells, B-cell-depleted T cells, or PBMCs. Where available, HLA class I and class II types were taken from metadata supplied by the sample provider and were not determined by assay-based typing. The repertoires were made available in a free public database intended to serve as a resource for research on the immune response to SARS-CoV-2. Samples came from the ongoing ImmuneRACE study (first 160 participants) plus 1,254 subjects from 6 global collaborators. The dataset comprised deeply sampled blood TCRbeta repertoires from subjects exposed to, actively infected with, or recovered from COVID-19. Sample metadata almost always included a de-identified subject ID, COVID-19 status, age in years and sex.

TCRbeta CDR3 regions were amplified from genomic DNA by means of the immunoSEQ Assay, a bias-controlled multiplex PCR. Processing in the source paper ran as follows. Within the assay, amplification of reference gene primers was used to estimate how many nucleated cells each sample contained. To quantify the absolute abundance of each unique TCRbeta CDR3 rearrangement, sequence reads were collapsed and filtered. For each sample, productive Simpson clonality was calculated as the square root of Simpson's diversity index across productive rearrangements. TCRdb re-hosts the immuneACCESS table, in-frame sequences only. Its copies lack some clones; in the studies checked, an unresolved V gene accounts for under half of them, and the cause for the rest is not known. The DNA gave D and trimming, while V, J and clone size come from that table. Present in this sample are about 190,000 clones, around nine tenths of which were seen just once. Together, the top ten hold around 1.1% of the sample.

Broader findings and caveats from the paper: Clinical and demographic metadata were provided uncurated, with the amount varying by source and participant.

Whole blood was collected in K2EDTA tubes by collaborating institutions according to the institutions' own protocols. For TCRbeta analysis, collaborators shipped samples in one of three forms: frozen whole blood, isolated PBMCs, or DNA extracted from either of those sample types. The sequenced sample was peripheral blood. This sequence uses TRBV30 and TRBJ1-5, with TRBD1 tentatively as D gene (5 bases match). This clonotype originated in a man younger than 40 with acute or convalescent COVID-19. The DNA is TGTGCCTGGAGTGTACTGGGGGGTCAGCCCCAGCATTTT. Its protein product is CAWSVLGGQPQHF. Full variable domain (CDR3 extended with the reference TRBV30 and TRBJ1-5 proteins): SQTIHQWPATLVQPVGSPLSLECTVEGTSNPNLYWYRQAAGRGLQLLFYSVGIGQISSEVPQNLSASRPQDRQFILSSKKLLLSDSGFYLCAWSVLGGQPQHFGDGTRLSIL.